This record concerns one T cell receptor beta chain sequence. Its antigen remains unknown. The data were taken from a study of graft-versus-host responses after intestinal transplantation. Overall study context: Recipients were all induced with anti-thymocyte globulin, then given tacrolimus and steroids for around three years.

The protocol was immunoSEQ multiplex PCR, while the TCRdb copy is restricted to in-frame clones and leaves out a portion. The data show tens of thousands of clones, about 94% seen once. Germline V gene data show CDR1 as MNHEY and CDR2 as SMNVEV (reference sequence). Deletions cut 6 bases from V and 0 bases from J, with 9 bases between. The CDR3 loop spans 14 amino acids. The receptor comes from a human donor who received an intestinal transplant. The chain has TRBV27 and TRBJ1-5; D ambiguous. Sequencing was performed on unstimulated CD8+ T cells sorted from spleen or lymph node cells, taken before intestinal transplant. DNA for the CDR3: TGTGCCAGCAGGTCGACTAATAGCAATCAGCCCCAGCATTTT. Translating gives CASRSTNSNQPQHF.